This TCR beta chain was retrieved from a study of identical twins. Study-wide points: Zero-insertion analyses could be partly confounded by invariant MAIT and iNKT cells. Models predicted less out-of-frame TCR alpha sharing in monozygotic twins than was found.

CDR3 length equals 13 residues. V lost 2 bases and J lost 1, with 6 bases in between. Germline V CDR1 and CDR2: SGHTA, FQGNSA. From the 5' RACE reads, TCRdb called clonotypes with MiXCR, one entry per CDR3 protein. The sample shows 690,000 or so distinct CDR3 sequences, 6% to 6.5% of them seen only once. There were only healthy Caucasians among the donors. As concerns this clonotype: The antigen is unknown.

The gene calls are TRBV7-2 and TRBJ2-7; D remains unclear. Sequencing was done on a sample of naive T cells sorted from blood. This TCR came from a man aged 18 to 29 in good health. CDR3 DNA: TGTGCCAGCAGCTTACCCCCTTCCTACGAGCAGTACGTC. This encodes CASSLPPSYEQYV.